These 20 T cell receptor beta chains were all obtained from the same sample, sequenced in a study of T cells in Graves' hyperthyroidism and ophthalmopathy. The CDR3 regions of TCR beta were amplified from RNA transcripts. A set of HTBI primers served as the primers for a first-round RT-PCR of the TCR CDR3. TCRdb re-called the multiplex PCR reads with MiXCR, one entry per CDR3 protein. The repertoire consists of around 600,000 distinct CDR3 sequences, with more than 13% occurring once and the leading ten covering roughly 6.9%. The sample consisted of blood. The source of these receptors is a woman between 18 and 30 years old with Graves' ophthalmopathy.

The table lists this clonotype with many counts. This chain links TRBV12-3 or TRBV12-4 with TRBJ1-1, with D unresolved. The CDR3 contains 13 residues. The V end was cut by 6 bases, the J end by 2 bases, with 10 bases between. In nucleotides, the CDR3 is TGTGCCAGCAGCCATGGCGTCAACACTGAAGCTTTCTTT. Translated: CASSHGVNTEAFF.

This clonotype has a count of ten or more. The chain couples TRBV20-1 to TRBJ1-5; D is unclear. The CDR3 is made up of 12 amino acids. Germline CDR1 DFQATT, CDR2 SNEGSKA (reference sequence). The V and J ends lost 5 bases and 3 bases respectively, with 8 bases between them. The CDR3 coding sequence is TGCAGTGCTGGAGCGCCCAATCAGCCCCAGCATTTT. Translating gives CSAGAPNQPQHF.

This clonotype has a count of ten or more. V gene TRBV11-3 combines with J gene TRBJ2-7, with D possibly being TRBD2 (5 bases). Germline CDR1 SGHNT, CDR2 YENEEA. The length of the CDR3 is 12 residues. Deletions cut 5 bases from V and 6 bases from J, with 11 bases between. The CDR3 protein is CASSPTEAEQYF. CDR3 nucleotides: TGTGCCAGCAGCCCAACGGAGGCCGAGCAGTACTTC.

The V gene is TRBV12-3 or TRBV12-4, the J gene TRBJ2-7; weak D call: TRBD2 (5 bases). Trimming took off 7 bases at V and 1 base at J, with 11 bases between the two ends. The CDR3 runs to 13 residues. CDR3 sequence reads: CASNREGSYEQYF. The CDR3, as DNA: TGTGCCAGCAACCGGGAAGGTTCCTACGAGCAGTACTTC.

The J gene is TRBJ1-5, the V gene TRBV7-9; weak D call: TRBD1 (6 bases). Trimming removed 2 bases from V and 7 bases from J, with 9 bases in between. This CDR3 contains 13 residues. Germline CDR1 and CDR2: SEHNR and FQNEAQ (reference sequence). CDR3 DNA sequence: TGTGCCAGCAGCTTAAAGGGGGTCCAGCCCCAGCATTTT. Protein product: CASSLKGVQPQHF.

This clonotype was detected many times. J is TRBJ2-1 and V is TRBV2; 12 bases map to TRBD2. There are 14 residues in the CDR3. Germline assignment: CDR1 SNHLY and CDR2 FYNNEI. The ends lost 6 bases at V and 7 bases at J; junction bases unmatched: 4. CDR3 loop: CASRPLAGGNEQFF. The CDR3 region has the DNA TGTGCCAGCAGACCACTAGCGGGAGGAAATGAGCAGTTCTTC.

This clonotype occurred many times. The chain joins TRBV20-1 to TRBJ2-1, with 9 bases aligning to TRBD2. This CDR3 comprises 17 residues. V shed 6 bases and J 9 bases; nucleotides not matched to a gene: 21. Germline CDR1 reads DFQATT; CDR2 reads SNEGSKA (reference sequence). The DNA of the CDR3 is TGCAGTGCGCCCTCCTTCAAGGGCGGGAGGGCCTATAGTGAGCAGTTCTTC. Translation gives CSAPSFKGGRAYSEQFF.

The sample holds many counts of this clonotype. The chain is built from TRBV18 and TRBJ1-2; D might be TRBD1 (5 bases). The CDR3 has 14 amino acids. CDR1 KGHSH and CDR2 LQKENI come from the germline V gene. Deletions cut 2 bases from V and 8 bases from J, with 15 bases between. The CDR3 protein is CASSPDGAIRGYTF. CDR3 in DNA: TGTGCCAGCTCACCAGACGGGGCAATTCGGGGCTACACCTTC.

Worth noting for this clonotype: It may be a read error: a sequence one base away is much more abundant. V gene TRBV29-1 combines with J gene TRBJ2-1; 7 nucleotides align to TRBD1. V gave up 6 bases and J gave up 10 bases; unmatched junction bases: 12. Germline V lookup: CDR1 SQVTM, CDR2 ANQGSEA. The CDR3 has 13 residues. The DNA of the CDR3 is TGCAGCGTCGGCCAGGGGGTAAGGGACGAGCAGTTCTTC. As protein: CSVGQGVRDEQFF.

This clonotype has at least ten counts. The chain links TRBV3-1 to TRBJ1-1; 8 bases are shared with TRBD1. The CDR3 is 14 residues long. The germline V gene has CDR1 LGHDT and CDR2 YNNKEL (reference sequence). The ends lost 6 bases at V and 6 bases at J; junction bases unmatched: 9. The CDR3 DNA follows: TGTGCCAGCAGGCAGAGGACAGGGTTAGCTGAAGCTTTCTTT. This codes for CASRQRTGLAEAFF.

This clonotype was counted at least ten times. V is TRBV7-8 and J is TRBJ2-1; 12 nucleotides align to TRBD1. V lost 5 bases and J lost 7; bases outside the gene matches: 9. This CDR3 contains 16 residues. Germline values: CDR1 SGHVS, CDR2 FQNEAQ. This CDR3 reads CASSPGRDRGHNEQFF. In DNA, the CDR3 is TGTGCCAGCAGCCCAGGGCGGGACAGGGGGCATAATGAGCAGTTCTTC. The full variable domain, with the rest looked up from reference TRBV7-8 and TRBJ2-1, is GAGVSQSPRYKVAKRGQDVALRCDPISGHVSLFWYQQALGQGPEFLTYFQNEAQLDKSGLPSDRFFAERPEGSVSTLKIQRTQQEDSAVYLCASSPGRDRGHNEQFFGPGTRLTVL.

This clonotype has at least ten counts. The rearrangement uses TRBV27 and TRBJ2-7; D possibly corresponds to TRBD2 (6 bases). Trimming pared 0 bases from V and 6 bases from J, leaving 9 bases between. The CDR3 totals 13 residues. Germline CDR1 and CDR2: MNHEY and SMNVEV (reference sequence). CDR3 in amino acids: CASSLSRRGEQYF. The CDR3 DNA is TGTGCCAGCAGTTTATCGAGGAGGGGCGAGCAGTACTTC.

There are many counts of this clonotype. The chain couples TRBV11-2 to TRBJ2-1; D uncertain. The CDR3 runs to 17 residues. CDR1 and CDR2 (germline): SGHAT, FQNNGV. V lost 4 bases, J lost 8 bases, and 24 bases lay in between. Here the CDR3 DNA reads TGTGCCAGCAGCTGGAGCTTCGGCCCGGCCGACCTCCATGAGCAGTTCTTC. It is translated as CASSWSFGPADLHEQFF. Together with reference TRBV11-2 and TRBJ2-1, the CDR3 gives the full variable domain: EAGVAQSPRYKIIEKRQSVAFWCNPISGHATLYWYQQILGQGPKLLIQFQNNGVVDDSQLPKDRFSAERLKGVDSTLKIQPAKLEDSAVYLCASSWSFGPADLHEQFFGPGTRLTVL.

The sample holds many counts of this clonotype. V gene TRBV2 combines with J gene TRBJ1-6, with D possibly being TRBD1 (5 bases). CDR1 and CDR2 (germline): SNHLY, FYNNEI. The CDR3 consists of 14 residues. V was trimmed by 7 bases and J by 8 bases, leaving 15 bases between them. The DNA of the CDR3 is TGTGCCAGCATCTCCGGGACCGGTTATTCACCCCTCCACTTT. It yields the protein CASISGTGYSPLHF.

This clonotype was counted at least ten times. CDR3 loop: CSVEDWTSGSLTEQFF. CDR3 sequence (DNA): TGCAGCGTTGAAGACTGGACTAGCGGGAGTTTAACTGAGCAGTTCTTC. This chain links TRBV29-1 with TRBJ2-1; 13 positions match TRBD2. The germline V gene has CDR1 SQVTM and CDR2 ANQGSEA. With V trimmed by 0 bases and J by 9 bases, 8 bases remained unmatched. The CDR3 is 16 amino acids.

In this sample, this clonotype turned up a few times. J is TRBJ2-7 and V is TRBV28; 7 bases are shared with TRBD1. From germline, CDR1 is MDHEN and CDR2 SYDVKM. The CDR3 sequence is 16 residues long. The V and J ends lost 4 bases and 4 bases, in that order; junction bases with no gene match: 13. The CDR3 protein is CASSSPTGSIPYEQYF. The CDR3, as DNA: TGTGCCAGCAGTTCCCCGACAGGGTCTATACCATACGAGCAGTACTTC.

In this sample, this clonotype turned up many times. The rearrangement uses TRBV28 and TRBJ1-1; 11 positions agree with TRBD1. V shed 3 bases and J 4 bases; nucleotides not matched to a gene: 4. Germline V CDR1 and CDR2: MDHEN, SYDVKM. This CDR3 has 15 amino acids. In DNA, the CDR3 is TGTGCCAGCAGTTTGGGGACAGGGGGTAGCACTGAAGCTTTCTTT. Protein product: CASSLGTGGSTEAFF.

This clonotype came up many times. J is TRBJ2-7 and V is TRBV6-5, with a weak D call TRBD2 (7 bases). Germline CDR1 and CDR2: MNHEY and SVGAGI. The CDR3 is 18 amino acids. Trimming stripped 0 bases from V and 4 bases from J, with 22 bases between. CDR3 loop: CASSYSKSGQGTMYEQYF. The CDR3 region has the DNA TGTGCCAGCAGTTACTCGAAAAGCGGGCAGGGGACTATGTACGAGCAGTACTTC.

The chain has TRBV15 and TRBJ2-5, with D maybe TRBD2 (5 bases). Trimming pared 3 bases from V and 0 bases from J, leaving 8 bases between. CDR1 and CDR2 (germline): LNHNV, YYDKDF (reference sequence). CDR3 length: 14 residues. This CDR3 reads CATSSLAYQETQYF. DNA of the CDR3: TGTGCCACCAGCAGTCTAGCCTACCAAGAGACCCAGTACTTC.

This clonotype was counted ten times or more. The genes are TRBV7-2 and TRBJ2-3; 7 bases are a match to TRBD1. The CDR3 totals 16 residues. Germline CDR1 and CDR2: SGHTA and FQGNSA. J was trimmed by 0 bases and V by 4 bases; bases with no gene match: 7. The CDR3 region has the DNA TGTGCCAGCAGCTATTGGGACAGACTTAGCACAGATACGCAGTATTTT. Its protein product is CASSYWDRLSTDTQYF.